The T cell receptor beta chain described here comes from a study of cytomegalovirus exposure and HLA in healthy donors (dated by TCRdb to between 2016 and 2019). Background for the entire study: A later analysis indicated that the 110 or so validation repertoires were generated on the platform also employed for the approximately 700 repertoires of the first cohort. The study was designed to test whether signatures of past pathogen exposure could be identified by cataloging public T cell receptors. A separate validation cohort of 90 to 150 different subjects was used in addition to the approximately 700-subject first cohort. To predict cytomegalovirus infection status, the study brought together high-throughput TCR immunosequencing, statistical association of individual TCRs with disease status, and machine learning. The research as a whole found: Subsequent analysis determined that TCRs grouped into clusters in the first cohort also showed a tendency toward co-occurrence across the roughly 130 validation repertoires, and 85% to 95% of cluster scores exceeded 0. Cytomegalovirus status was reported to be diagnosed by the classifier with high specificity and sensitivity in both the original and validation cohorts. Across donors, most TCR sequences were observed very rarely, whereas some public TCRs were present in many individuals. The authors suggested that the approach could potentially be generalized to other disease states and immunological phenotypes. A later analysis had no HLA typing for the validation cohort, so co-occurrence there was scored across all 130 or so repertoires. A total of fewer than 200 TCR beta chains were listed by the study as associated with cytomegalovirus. A few of the identified cytomegalovirus-associated TCR beta chains were confirmed in vitro to be specific for cytomegalovirus antigens.

Comments on this clone: What antigen it recognizes has not been identified. Base qualities are not recorded, but no much larger clone differs from it by a single base.

The library was prepared using the immunoSEQ multiplex PCR assay. The original pipeline was this. To diagnose cytomegalovirus status from the catalog of TCR beta chain sequences, a statistical classification framework was built. The clones in this table, taken by TCRdb from immuneACCESS, are in-frame only. Not every clone is retained; where verified, under half of the shortfall comes from an unresolved V gene, and the cause of the rest is unknown. The V and J calls and clone size come from that table; D and trimming were worked out from the DNA. The sample table holds about 150,000 clones, of which roughly 89% were seen once. The ten largest clones represent roughly 4.3% of the sample. Donors formed part of the validation cohort, which comprised about 120 subjects and was distinct from the first cohort of some 700 subjects. CDR3 length: 15 amino acids, cysteine to phenylalanine. CDR3 DNA is the only sequence kept; it has 45 bases, read in frame from the first base. From the germline V gene, CDR1 is MDHEN and CDR2 is SYDVKM. The junction carries 10 bases between V and J, which are trimmed by 1 base and 3 bases respectively.

The TCR comes from a man aged 18 to 30 in good health and CMV-seropositive. Sequenced material: PBMCs. The chain is assembled from TRBV28 and TRBJ1-5, with the D gene call left open. CDR3 region: CASSLLEVHNQPQHF. The DNA reads as follows: TGTGCCAGCAGTTTATTGGAGGTCCACAATCAGCCCCAGCATTTT.